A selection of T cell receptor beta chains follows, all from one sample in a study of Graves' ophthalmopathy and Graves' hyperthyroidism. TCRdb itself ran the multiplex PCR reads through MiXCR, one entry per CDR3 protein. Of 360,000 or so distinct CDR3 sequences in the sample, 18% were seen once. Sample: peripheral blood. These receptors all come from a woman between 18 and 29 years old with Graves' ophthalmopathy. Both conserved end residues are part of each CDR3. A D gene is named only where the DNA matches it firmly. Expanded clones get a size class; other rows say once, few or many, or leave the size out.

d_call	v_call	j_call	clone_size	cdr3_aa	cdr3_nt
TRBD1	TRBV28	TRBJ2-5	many	CASRTDRGSIETQYF	TGTGCCAGCAGAACCGACAGGGGCTCGATCGAGACCCAGTACTTC
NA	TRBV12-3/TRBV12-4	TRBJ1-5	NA	CASSWQGLRNQPQHF	TGTGCCAGCAGTTGGCAGGGTCTACGCAATCAGCCCCAGCATTTT
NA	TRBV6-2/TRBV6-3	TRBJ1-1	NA	CTSSDGVEAFF	TGTACCAGCAGTGACGGGGTTGAAGCTTTCTTT
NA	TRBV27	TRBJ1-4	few	CASSSTVLIEKLFF	TGTGCCAGCAGTTCGACAGTGCTTATTGAAAAACTGTTTTTT
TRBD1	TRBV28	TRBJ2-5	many	CASSPGQGTQETQYF	TGTGCCAGCAGTCCGGGACAGGGGACCCAAGAGACCCAGTACTTC
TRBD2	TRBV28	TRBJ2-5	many	CASSTRTSGRARETQYF	TGTGCCAGCAGTACACGGACTAGCGGGAGGGCCAGGGAGACCCAGTACTTC
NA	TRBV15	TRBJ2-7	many	CATSRDQGASEQYF	TGTGCCACCAGCAGAGATCAGGGTGCGAGCGAGCAGTACTTC
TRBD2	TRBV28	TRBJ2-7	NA	CASSDGRTSGRAYEQYF	TGTGCCAGCAGTGACGGCCGGACTAGCGGGAGGGCCTACGAGCAGTACTTC
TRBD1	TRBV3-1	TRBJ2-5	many	CASSQVGQGGETQYF	TGTGCCAGCAGCCAAGTTGGACAGGGCGGAGAGACCCAGTACTTC
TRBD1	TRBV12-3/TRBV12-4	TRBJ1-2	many	CASAARGNNYGYTF	TGTGCCAGCGCCGCCAGGGGGAATAACTATGGCTACACCTTC
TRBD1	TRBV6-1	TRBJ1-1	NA	CASGDRGEAFF	TGTGCCAGCGGGGACAGGGGGGAAGCTTTCTTT
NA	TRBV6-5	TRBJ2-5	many	CASRTHGQPQETQYF	TGTGCCAGCAGGACCCATGGACAGCCACAAGAGACCCAGTACTTC
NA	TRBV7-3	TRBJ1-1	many	CASSLTLRTEAFF	TGTGCCAGCAGCTTAACGTTGAGGACTGAAGCTTTCTTT
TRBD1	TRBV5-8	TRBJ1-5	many	CASSYRQGGQPQHF	TGTGCCAGCAGCTACCGACAGGGCGGGCAGCCCCAGCATTTT
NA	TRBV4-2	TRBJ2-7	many	CASSQGATGGTYEQYF	TGTGCCAGCAGCCAAGGGGCCACCGGGGGTACCTACGAGCAGTACTTC
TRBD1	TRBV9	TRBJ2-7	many	CASSVGLSRDRVTYEQYF	TGTGCCAGCAGCGTAGGCCTATCTCGGGACAGGGTTACCTACGAGCAGTACTTC
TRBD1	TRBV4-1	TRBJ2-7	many	CASSQGGQGLDEQYF	TGCGCCAGCAGCCAAGGGGGACAGGGGCTCGACGAGCAGTACTTC
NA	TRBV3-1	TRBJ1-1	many	CASSQAYQGKGAFF	TGTGCCAGCAGCCAAGCCTATCAGGGAAAGGGAGCTTTCTTT
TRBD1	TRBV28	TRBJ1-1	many	CASSLQTGAHPETFF	TGTGCCAGCAGTCTACAGACAGGGGCCCATCCCGAGACTTTCTTT
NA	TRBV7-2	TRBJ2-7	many	CASTAPGSDYEQYF	TGTGCCAGCACCGCGCCGGGCAGTGACTACGAGCAGTACTTC
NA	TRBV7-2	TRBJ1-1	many	CASSLGGAQAFF	TGTGCCAGCAGCTTAGGGGGGGCGCAGGCTTTCTTT
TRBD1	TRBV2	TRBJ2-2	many	CASKGQDTGELFF	TGTGCCAGCAAAGGACAGGACACCGGGGAGCTGTTTTTT
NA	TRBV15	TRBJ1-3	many	CATSPPFSGNTIYF	TGTGCCACCAGTCCTCCCTTCTCTGGAAACACCATATATTTT
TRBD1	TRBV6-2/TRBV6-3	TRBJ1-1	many	CASTQRTGRLNLEAFF	TGTGCCAGCACCCAGAGGACAGGGCGACTCAACTTGGAAGCTTTCTTT
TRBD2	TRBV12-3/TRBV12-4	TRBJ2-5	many	CASRASGGSSKTQYF	TGTGCCAGCAGGGCTAGCGGGGGGTCTTCGAAGACCCAGTACTTC
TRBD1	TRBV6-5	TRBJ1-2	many	CASSSGTGGAYGYTF	TGTGCCAGCAGTTCGGGGACAGGGGGCGCCTATGGCTACACCTTC
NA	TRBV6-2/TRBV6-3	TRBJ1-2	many	CASRNYGYTF	TGTGCCAGCAGGAACTATGGCTACACCTTC
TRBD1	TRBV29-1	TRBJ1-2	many	CSVVGTGGYGYTF	TGCAGCGTTGTGGGGACAGGGGGGTATGGCTACACCTTC
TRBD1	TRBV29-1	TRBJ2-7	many	CSVSSGTGGTYEQYF	TGCAGCGTGTCCTCCGGGACAGGGGGGACCTACGAGCAGTACTTC
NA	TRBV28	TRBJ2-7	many	CASSPTGYEGLYEQYF	TGTGCCAGCAGCCCGACCGGGTACGAGGGCCTCTACGAGCAGTACTTC
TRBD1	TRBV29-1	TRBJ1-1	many	CSVYRGRSEAFF	TGCAGCGTTTACAGGGGAAGATCCGAAGCTTTCTTT
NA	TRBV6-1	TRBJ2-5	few	CAGRTNQETQYF	TGTGCCGGCCGGACAAACCAAGAGACCCAGTACTTC
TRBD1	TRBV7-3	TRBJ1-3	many	CASSLSRDRAQFYSGNTIYF	TGTGCCAGCAGCTTAAGCCGGGACAGGGCACAGTTTTACTCTGGAAACACCATATATTTT
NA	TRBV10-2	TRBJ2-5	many	CATGGGGEETQYF	TGCGCCACTGGGGGTGGCGGGGAGGAGACCCAGTACTTC
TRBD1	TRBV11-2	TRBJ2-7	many	CASLPDRVDEQYF	TGTGCCAGCCTACCGGACAGGGTAGATGAGCAGTACTTC
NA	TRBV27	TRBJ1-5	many	CASSFWGDSQPQHF	TGTGCCAGCAGTTTTTGGGGTGACAGTCAGCCCCAGCATTTT
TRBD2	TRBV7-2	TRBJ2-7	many	CASSLRAGGDNEQYF	TGTGCCAGCAGCTTAAGAGCGGGAGGGGATAACGAGCAGTACTTC
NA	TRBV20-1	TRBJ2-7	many	CSARDHRGEAGSLGEQYF	TGCAGTGCTAGAGATCACCGGGGAGAGGCGGGCTCCCTAGGGGAGCAGTACTTC
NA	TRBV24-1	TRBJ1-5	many	CATSGEGNQPQHF	TGTGCCACCAGTGGGGAGGGCAATCAGCCCCAGCATTTT